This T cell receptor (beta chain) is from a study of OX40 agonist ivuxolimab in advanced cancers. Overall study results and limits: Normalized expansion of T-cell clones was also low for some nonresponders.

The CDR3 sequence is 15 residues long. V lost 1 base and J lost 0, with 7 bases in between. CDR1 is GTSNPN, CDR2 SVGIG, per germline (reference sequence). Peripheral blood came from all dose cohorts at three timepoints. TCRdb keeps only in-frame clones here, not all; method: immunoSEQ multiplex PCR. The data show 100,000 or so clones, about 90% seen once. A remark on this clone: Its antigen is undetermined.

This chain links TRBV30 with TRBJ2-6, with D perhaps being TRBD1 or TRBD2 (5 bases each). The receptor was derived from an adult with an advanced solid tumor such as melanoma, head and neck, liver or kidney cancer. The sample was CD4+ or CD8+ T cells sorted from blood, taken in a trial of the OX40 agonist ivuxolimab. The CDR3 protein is CAWSGGFSGANVLTF. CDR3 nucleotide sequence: TGTGCCTGGAGTGGGGGGTTCTCTGGGGCCAACGTCCTGACTTTC.